This T cell receptor (beta chain) is drawn from a study of OX40 agonist ivuxolimab in advanced cancers. Study-wide points: Expanded clones were, on average, more numerous among CD8+ T cells than CD4+. The specificity for antigen of the expanded peripheral T cells was not determined.

In germline, CDR1 is SGHRS, CDR2 YFSETQ. The CDR3 runs 15 residues. V lost 5 bases, J lost 0 bases, and 2 bases stayed unmatched. The table came from immunoSEQ multiplex PCR; TCRdb's copy has only in-frame clones and leaves some out. In the table there are roughly 95,000 clones, under 90% of which are singletons. This clone was counted once. Its antigen is not known. Other DNA sequences from this sample encode an identical CDR3 as well. J is TRBJ2-3 and V is TRBV5-1, with 11 bases that match TRBD2. The receptor was derived from an adult with an advanced solid tumor such as melanoma, head and neck, liver or kidney cancer. The sequenced sample was CD4+ or CD8+ T cells sorted from blood, obtained in a trial of the OX40 agonist ivuxolimab. The CDR3 spells CASRGTSGSTDTQYF. The DNA of the CDR3 is TGCGCCAGCAGAGGGACTAGCGGTAGCACAGATACGCAGTATTTT.